The rows below give T cell receptor beta chains drawn from one sample of a study of PD-1 blockade in mismatch repair-deficient tumors. Data came from immunoSEQ multiplex PCR; TCRdb stores just in-frame clones and leaves some out. The sample has around 40,000 clones, about 85% seen once. Sequencing used peripheral blood, obtained 4 weeks after starting pembrolizumab. The receptors here all came from an adult with mismatch repair-deficient cancer. Each CDR3 is given with its conserved first and last residue. A D gene is named only where the DNA matches it firmly. Clone size is given for some rows only: seen once, a few or many times, or a class if the clone is expanded.

D	V	J	size	CDR3	DNA
TRBD1	TRBV18	TRBJ1-5	once	CASSPPGRTGLGPQHF	TGTGCCAGCTCCCCCCCCGGAAGGACAGGTTTGGGGCCCCAGCATTTT
TRBD2	TRBV6-4	TRBJ2-3	.	CASSEGLAGPDTQYF	TGTGCCAGCAGTGAGGGGCTAGCGGGCCCAGATACGCAGTATTTT
.	TRBV18	TRBJ2-2	.	CASSPSSSGNTGELFF	TGTGCCAGCTCACCATCTAGTAGCGGGAACACCGGGGAGCTGTTTTTT
TRBD1	TRBV5-6	TRBJ2-7	.	CASRLTTTQGQGAGEQYF	TGTGCCAGCAGACTTACTACAACTCAAGGACAGGGGGCTGGCGAGCAGTACTTC
TRBD2	TRBV10-2	TRBJ2-3	once	CASSDYKGLAGVTDTQYF	TGCGCCAGCAGTGACTACAAAGGACTAGCGGGAGTTACAGATACGCAGTATTTT
.	TRBV21-1	TRBJ1-5	.	CASSKADQPQHF	TGTGCCAGCAGCAAAGCGGATCAGCCCCAGCATTTT
TRBD2	TRBV7-9	TRBJ2-3	.	CASSLSGSADTQYF	TGTGCCAGCAGCCTTAGCGGGAGTGCAGATACGCAGTATTTT
.	TRBV6-6	TRBJ2-2	.	CATVWGTGTGELFF	TGTGCCACCGTGTGGGGTACTGGGACCGGGGAGCTGTTTTTT
.	TRBV4-3	TRBJ2-2	.	CASSPSDRGVKLFF	TGCGCCAGCAGCCCGTCGGACCGAGGCGTGAAGCTGTTTTTT
.	TRBV7-9	TRBJ1-2	.	CASSLAGRSYGYTF	TGTGCCAGCAGCTTAGCGGGCCGTAGCTATGGCTACACCTTC
TRBD1	TRBV7-9	TRBJ1-2	.	CASSSHYRGASGYTF	TGTGCCAGCAGCTCACACTACAGGGGCGCGAGCGGCTACACCTTC
.	TRBV10-2	TRBJ2-2	.	CASKGYSGNTGELFF	TGCGCCAGCAAGGGATACAGCGGGAACACCGGGGAGCTGTTTTTT
.	TRBV19	TRBJ2-2	.	CASRSRGNTGELFF	TGTGCCAGTAGGAGCAGGGGGAACACCGGGGAGCTGTTTTTT
TRBD2	TRBV28	TRBJ2-7	.	CASSLEFRREPVTSYEQYF	TGTGCCAGCAGTTTAGAGTTCCGGCGGGAGCCTGTTACATCCTACGAGCAGTACTTC
TRBD2	TRBV6-1	TRBJ2-7	.	CASSERLAGGYEQYF	TGTGCCAGCAGTGAACGGCTAGCGGGAGGGTACGAGCAGTACTTC
TRBD2	TRBV28	TRBJ2-1	.	CASSLATSGRREQFF	TGTGCCAGCAGCCTGGCGACTAGCGGGAGACGTGAGCAGTTCTTC
TRBD2	TRBV27	TRBJ2-5	.	CASSPKTSGRRGETQYF	TGTGCCAGCAGTCCCAAAACTAGCGGGAGAAGAGGGGAGACCCAGTACTTC
.	TRBV19	TRBJ2-7	.	CASSPRQGGGYEQYF	TGTGCCAGTAGTCCAAGACAGGGAGGTGGTTACGAGCAGTACTTC
TRBD1	TRBV19	TRBJ2-3	.	CASSMSGQTDTQYF	TGTGCCAGTAGTATGTCGGGACAGACAGATACGCAGTATTTT
.	TRBV29-1	TRBJ1-3	.	CSVVVSSGNTIYF	TGCAGCGTTGTAGTTAGCTCTGGAAACACCATATATTTT
.	TRBV5-8	TRBJ2-1	once	CASSSARGFTYNEQFF	TGTGCCAGCAGCTCCGCTCGAGGATTCACCTACAATGAGCAGTTCTTC
.	TRBV6-5	TRBJ2-2	.	CASSYGSVSGELFF	TGTGCCAGCAGTTACGGGTCTGTATCCGGGGAGCTGTTTTTT
TRBD2	TRBV30	TRBJ2-1	.	CAWSVGGFDEQFF	TGTGCCTGGAGTGTGGGAGGGTTCGATGAGCAGTTCTTC
.	TRBV7-9	TRBJ2-3	.	CASSLDTQYF	TGTGCCAGCAGCTTGGATACGCAGTATTTT
.	TRBV28	TRBJ2-2	.	CASSESSAGELFF	TGTGCCAGCAGTGAATCCTCTGCCGGGGAGCTGTTTTTT
.	TRBV7-9	TRBJ2-7	.	CASSSTAEHEQYF	TGTGCCAGCAGCTCGACAGCGGAGCACGAGCAGTACTTC
TRBD2	TRBV9	TRBJ2-1	.	CASSVSGSGRAGGKQFF	TGTGCCAGCAGCGTATCAGGTAGCGGGAGGGCAGGCGGTAAGCAGTTCTTC
TRBD2	TRBV7-9	TRBJ2-3	.	CASSLGARGSTDTQYF	TGTGCCAGCAGCTTAGGGGCGCGGGGGAGCACAGATACGCAGTATTTT
.	TRBV19	TRBJ1-1	.	CASSIPGSAAFF	TGTGCCAGTAGTATTCCGGGGTCAGCAGCTTTCTTT
TRBD2	TRBV9	TRBJ2-3	.	CASSWGRESTDTQYF	TGTGCCAGCAGCTGGGGGAGGGAGAGCACAGATACGCAGTATTTT
.	TRBV4-1	TRBJ2-1	.	CASSQVPIYFAPYNEQFF	TGCGCCAGCAGCCAAGTTCCCATATATTTCGCCCCCTACAATGAGCAGTTCTTC
.	TRBV4-1	TRBJ2-3	once	CASSQDGSDTQYF	TGCGCCAGCAGCCAAGATGGGTCGGATACGCAGTATTTT
.	TRBV6-6	TRBJ2-7	.	CASSYQQSSAYEQYF	TGTGCCAGCAGTTACCAACAGAGTTCCGCCTACGAGCAGTACTTC
TRBD2	TRBV6-1	TRBJ2-7	.	CASLGGYEQYF	TGTGCCAGCTTGGGGGGGTACGAGCAGTACTTC
.	TRBV9	TRBJ2-1	.	CASSVVGRANEQFF	TGTGCCAGCAGCGTAGTTGGGAGAGCAAATGAGCAGTTCTTC
.	TRBV28	TRBJ2-1	.	CASSNPYNEQFF	TGTGCCAGCAGCAATCCCTACAATGAGCAGTTCTTC
.	TRBV6-5	TRBJ1-4	.	CASSSRAPNEKLFF	TGTGCCAGCAGTTCAAGGGCCCCTAATGAAAAACTGTTTTTT
.	TRBV6-1	TRBJ1-1	.	CASSERGVNTEAFF	TGTGCCAGCAGCGAGAGGGGGGTGAACACTGAAGCTTTCTTT
TRBD2	TRBV5-6	TRBJ2-1	.	CASSPTGGLANNEQFF	TGTGCCAGCAGTCCAACGGGAGGTCTAGCTAACAATGAGCAGTTCTTC
.	TRBV15	TRBJ2-5	.	CATSRGTGRQETQYF	TGTGCCACCAGCAGAGGTACAGGGAGACAAGAGACCCAGTACTTC
.	TRBV14	TRBJ1-1	.	CASSQARELNTEAFF	TGTGCCAGCAGCCAAGCCAGGGAACTGAACACTGAAGCTTTCTTT
TRBD1	TRBV11-3	TRBJ2-1	.	CASSLVGTAYNEQFF	TGTGCCAGCAGCTTAGTGGGGACAGCTTACAATGAGCAGTTCTTC
TRBD2	TRBV5-6	TRBJ2-7	.	CASSLGGRQSYEQYF	TGTGCCAGCAGCTTGGGCGGGAGACAGTCCTACGAGCAGTACTTC
TRBD2	TRBV7-9	TRBJ2-1	few	CATKRSGGSYNEQFF	TGTGCCACCAAGAGAAGCGGGGGCTCCTACAATGAGCAGTTCTTC
.	TRBV6-1	TRBJ2-5	.	CASSLGLGNQETQYF	TGTGCCAGCAGTCTGGGGTTGGGGAACCAAGAGACCCAGTACTTC
.	TRBV4-3	TRBJ1-1	.	CASSQGVEGRRTEAFF	TGCGCCAGCAGCCAAGGCGTAGAGGGGCGGCGGACTGAAGCTTTCTTT
TRBD1	TRBV5-1	TRBJ1-2	few	CASSLARGLHGYTF	TGCGCCAGCAGCTTAGCGAGGGGGCTGCATGGCTACACCTTC